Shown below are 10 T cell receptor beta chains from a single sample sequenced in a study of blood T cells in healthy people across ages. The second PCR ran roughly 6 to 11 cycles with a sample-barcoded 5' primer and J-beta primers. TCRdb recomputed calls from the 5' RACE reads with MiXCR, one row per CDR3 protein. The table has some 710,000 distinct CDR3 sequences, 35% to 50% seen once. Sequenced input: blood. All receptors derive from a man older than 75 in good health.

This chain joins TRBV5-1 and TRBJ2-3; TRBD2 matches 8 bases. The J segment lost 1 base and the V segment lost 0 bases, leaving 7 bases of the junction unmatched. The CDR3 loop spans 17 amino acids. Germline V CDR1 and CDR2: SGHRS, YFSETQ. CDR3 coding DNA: TGCGCCAGCAGCTTGGGGGTGCTGCGGGAGGGCACAGATACGCAGTATTTT. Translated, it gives CASSLGVLREGTDTQYF.

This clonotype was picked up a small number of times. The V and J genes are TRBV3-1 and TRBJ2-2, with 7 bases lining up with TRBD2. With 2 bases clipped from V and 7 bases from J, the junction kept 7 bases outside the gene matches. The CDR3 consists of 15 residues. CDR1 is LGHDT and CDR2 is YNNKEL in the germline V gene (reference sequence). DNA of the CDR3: TGTGCCAGCAGCCAAAGACTAGCTGTTGGCGGGGAGCTGTTTTTT. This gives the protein CASSQRLAVGGELFF.

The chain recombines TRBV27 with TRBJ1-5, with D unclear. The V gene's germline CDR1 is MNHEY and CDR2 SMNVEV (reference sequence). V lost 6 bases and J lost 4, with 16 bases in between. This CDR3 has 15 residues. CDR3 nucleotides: TGTGCCAGCAGCCTCCAGCCAGGAATAAATCAGCCCCAGCATTTT. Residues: CASSLQPGINQPQHF.

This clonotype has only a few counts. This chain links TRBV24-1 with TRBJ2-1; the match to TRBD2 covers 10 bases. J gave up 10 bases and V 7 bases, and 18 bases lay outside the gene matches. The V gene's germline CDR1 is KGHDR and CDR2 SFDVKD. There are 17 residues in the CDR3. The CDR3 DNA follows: TGTGCCACCAGCCCCAAAACGGGACTAGCGTCCCAAGGCGAGCAGTTCTTC. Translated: CATSPKTGLASQGEQFF.

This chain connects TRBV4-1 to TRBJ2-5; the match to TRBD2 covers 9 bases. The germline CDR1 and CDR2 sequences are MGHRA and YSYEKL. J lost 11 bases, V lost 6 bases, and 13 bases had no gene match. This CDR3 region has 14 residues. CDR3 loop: CASSPGLAYNEQYF. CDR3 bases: TGCGCCAGCAGTCCGGGACTAGCTTACAATGAGCAGTACTTC.

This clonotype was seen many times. CDR3 DNA: TGTGCCAGCAGCTTGGGAGCGGGAGGGCCGGGAGATACGCAGTATTTT. Its protein is CASSLGAGGPGDTQYF. This chain uses TRBV7-3 with TRBJ2-3; TRBD2 matches at 10 bases. The trim removed 3 bases at V and 5 bases at J, leaving 8 bases unmatched. Germline V gene lookup returns CDR1 SGHTA and CDR2 FQGTGA. The CDR3 totals 16 residues.

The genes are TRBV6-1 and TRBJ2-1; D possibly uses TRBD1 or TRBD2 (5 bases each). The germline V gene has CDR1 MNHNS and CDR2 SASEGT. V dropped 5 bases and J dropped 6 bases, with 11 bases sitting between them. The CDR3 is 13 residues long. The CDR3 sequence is CASSRGTPNEQFF. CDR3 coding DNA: TGTGCCAGCAGTAGAGGGACCCCCAATGAGCAGTTCTTC.

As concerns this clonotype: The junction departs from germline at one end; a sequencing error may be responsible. The CDR3 is CASRQETGRYEQYF. DNA for the CDR3: TGCGCCAGCAGACAAGAGACGGGGAGGTACGAGCAGTACTTC. V is TRBV4-3 and J is TRBJ2-5; tentative D call: TRBD2 (6 bases). With the DNA end fitting TRBJ2-7 better, the J assignment may be wrong. Per the germline V gene, CDR1 is LGHNA and CDR2 is YSLEER. The CDR3 loop spans 14 amino acids.

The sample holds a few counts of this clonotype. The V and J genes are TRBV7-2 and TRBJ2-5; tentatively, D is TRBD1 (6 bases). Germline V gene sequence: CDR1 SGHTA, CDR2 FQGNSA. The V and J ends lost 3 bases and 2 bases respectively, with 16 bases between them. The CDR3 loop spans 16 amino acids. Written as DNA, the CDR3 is TGTGCCAGCAGCTTCATAGGACAGAGTTGGCAAGAGACCCAGTACTTC. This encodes CASSFIGQSWQETQYF.

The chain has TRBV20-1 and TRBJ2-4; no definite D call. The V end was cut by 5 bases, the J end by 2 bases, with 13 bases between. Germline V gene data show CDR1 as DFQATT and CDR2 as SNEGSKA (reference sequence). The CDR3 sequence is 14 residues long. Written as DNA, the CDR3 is TGCAGTGCTCCCCCGACTCCCTCCAAAAACATTCAGTACTTC. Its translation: CSAPPTPSKNIQYF.